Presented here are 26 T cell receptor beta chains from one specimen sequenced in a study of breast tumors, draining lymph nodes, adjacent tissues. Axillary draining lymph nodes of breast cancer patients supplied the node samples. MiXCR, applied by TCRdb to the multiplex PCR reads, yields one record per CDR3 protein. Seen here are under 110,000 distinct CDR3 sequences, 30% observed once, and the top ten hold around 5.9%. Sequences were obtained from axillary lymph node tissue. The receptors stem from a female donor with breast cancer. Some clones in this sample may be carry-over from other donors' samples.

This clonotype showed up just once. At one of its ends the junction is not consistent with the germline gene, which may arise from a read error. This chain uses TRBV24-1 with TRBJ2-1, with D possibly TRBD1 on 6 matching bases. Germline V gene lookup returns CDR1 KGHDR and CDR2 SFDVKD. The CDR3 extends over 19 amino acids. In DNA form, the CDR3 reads TGTGCCACCAGTGATTTTTTCACCCCGGGACAAATCTCCGACAATGAGCAGTGCTTC. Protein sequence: CATSDFFTPGQISDNEQCF.

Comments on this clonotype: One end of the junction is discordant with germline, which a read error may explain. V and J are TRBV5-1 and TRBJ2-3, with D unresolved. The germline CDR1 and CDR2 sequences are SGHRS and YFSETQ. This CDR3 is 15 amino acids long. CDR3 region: CASSLRHQSTDTQYF. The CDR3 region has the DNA TGTGCCAGCAGCCTAAGGCATCAGAGCACAGATACGCAGTATTTT.

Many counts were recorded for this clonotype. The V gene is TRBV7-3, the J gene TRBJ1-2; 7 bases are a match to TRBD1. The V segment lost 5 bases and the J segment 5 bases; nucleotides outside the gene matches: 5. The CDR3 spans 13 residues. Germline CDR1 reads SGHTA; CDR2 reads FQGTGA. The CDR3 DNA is TGTGCCAGCAGCCCCACAGGGGCGTATGGCTACACCTTC. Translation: CASSPTGAYGYTF.

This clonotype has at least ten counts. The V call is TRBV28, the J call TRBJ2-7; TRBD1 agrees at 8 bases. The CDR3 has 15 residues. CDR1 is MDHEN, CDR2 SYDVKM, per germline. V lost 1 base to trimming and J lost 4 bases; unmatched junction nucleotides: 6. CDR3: CASSLFSGGIYEQYF. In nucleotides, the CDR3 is TGTGCCAGCAGTTTATTTTCAGGGGGCATTTACGAGCAGTACTTC.

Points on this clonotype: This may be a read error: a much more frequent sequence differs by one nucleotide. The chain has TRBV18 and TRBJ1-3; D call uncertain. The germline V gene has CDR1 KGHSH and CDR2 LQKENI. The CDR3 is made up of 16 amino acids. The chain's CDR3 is CASSPEGLRSGNTVYF. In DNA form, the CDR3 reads TGTGCCAGCTCACCAGAAGGGTTGCGCTCTGGAAACACCGTATATTTT.

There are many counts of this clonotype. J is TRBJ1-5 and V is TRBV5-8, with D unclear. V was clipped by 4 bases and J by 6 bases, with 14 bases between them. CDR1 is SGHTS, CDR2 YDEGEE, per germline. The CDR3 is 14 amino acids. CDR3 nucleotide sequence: TGTGCCAGCAGCCCAATACTAAGAGGTCAGCCCCAGCATTTT. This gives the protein CASSPILRGQPQHF.

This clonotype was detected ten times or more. The CDR3 protein is CASSGQGWETQYF. As DNA, the CDR3 is TGTGCCAGCAGTGGACAGGGATGGGAGACCCAGTACTTC. The rearrangement joins TRBV12-3 or TRBV12-4 to TRBJ2-5, with 8 bases aligning to TRBD1. This CDR3 is 13 amino acids long. The V gene end was trimmed by 5 bases and the J gene end by 5 bases; junction bases not matched to a gene: 4.

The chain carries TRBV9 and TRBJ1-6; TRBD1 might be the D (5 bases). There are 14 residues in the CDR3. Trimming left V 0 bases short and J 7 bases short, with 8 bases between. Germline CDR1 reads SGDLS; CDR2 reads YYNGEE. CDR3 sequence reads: CASSVAGVNSPLHF. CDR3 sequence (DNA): TGTGCCAGCAGCGTAGCGGGGGTAAATTCACCCCTCCACTTT. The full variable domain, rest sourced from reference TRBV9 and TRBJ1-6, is DSGVTQTPKHLITATGQRVTLRCSPRSGDLSVYWYQQSLDQGLQFLIQYYNGEERAKGNILERFSAQQFPDLHSELNLSSLELGDSALYFCASSVAGVNSPLHFGNGTRLTVT.

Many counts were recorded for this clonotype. The CDR3 DNA follows: TGTGCCAGCAGCTTTAGTAGGCGGGAGACCCAGTACTTC. Encoded protein: CASSFSRRETQYF. The chain carries TRBV11-3 and TRBJ2-5; D is uncertain. The germline gives CDR1 SGHNT, CDR2 YENEEA. The CDR3 runs to 13 residues. With 3 bases removed from V and 5 bases from J, the gap between germline ends came to 10 bases.

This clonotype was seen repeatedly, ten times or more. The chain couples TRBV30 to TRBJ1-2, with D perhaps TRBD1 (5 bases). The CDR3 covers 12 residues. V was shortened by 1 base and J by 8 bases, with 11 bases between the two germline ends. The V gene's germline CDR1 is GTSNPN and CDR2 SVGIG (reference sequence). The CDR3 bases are TGTGCCTGGAGTGAGGGGCTGTGGGGCTACACCTTC. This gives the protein CAWSEGLWGYTF.

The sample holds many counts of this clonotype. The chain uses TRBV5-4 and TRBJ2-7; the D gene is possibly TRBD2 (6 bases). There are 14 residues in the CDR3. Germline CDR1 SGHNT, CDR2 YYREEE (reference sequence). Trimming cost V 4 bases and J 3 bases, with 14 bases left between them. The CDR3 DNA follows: TGTGCCAGCAGCCCACTCGGGGGAAGCTACGAGCAGTACTTC. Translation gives CASSPLGGSYEQYF.

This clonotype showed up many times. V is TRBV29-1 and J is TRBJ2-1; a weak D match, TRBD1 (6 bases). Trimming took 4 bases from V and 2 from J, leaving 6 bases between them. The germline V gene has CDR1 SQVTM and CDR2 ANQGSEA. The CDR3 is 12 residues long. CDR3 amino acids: CSVGTAYNEQFF. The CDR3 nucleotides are TGCAGCGTTGGGACAGCCTACAATGAGCAGTTCTTC.

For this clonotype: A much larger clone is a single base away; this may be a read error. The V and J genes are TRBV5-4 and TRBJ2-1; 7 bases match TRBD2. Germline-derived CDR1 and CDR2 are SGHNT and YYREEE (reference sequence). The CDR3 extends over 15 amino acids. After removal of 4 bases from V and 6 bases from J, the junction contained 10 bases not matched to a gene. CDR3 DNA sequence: TGTGCCAGCAGCCCGACTAGCCAGCGCAGCAATGAGCAGTTCTTC. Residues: CASSPTSQRSNEQFF.

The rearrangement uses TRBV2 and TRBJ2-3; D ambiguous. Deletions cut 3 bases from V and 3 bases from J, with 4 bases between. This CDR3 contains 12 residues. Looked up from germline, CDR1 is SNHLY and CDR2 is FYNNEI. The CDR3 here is CASSDRTDTQYF. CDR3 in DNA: TGTGCCAGCAGTGACAGAACAGATACGCAGTATTTT.

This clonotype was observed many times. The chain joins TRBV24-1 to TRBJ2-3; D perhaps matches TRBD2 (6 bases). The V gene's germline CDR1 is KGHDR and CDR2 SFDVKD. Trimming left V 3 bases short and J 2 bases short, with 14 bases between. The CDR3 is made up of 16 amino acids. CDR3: CATSDVNGGLTDTQYF. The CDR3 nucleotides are TGTGCCACCAGTGATGTCAACGGGGGACTCACAGATACGCAGTATTTT.

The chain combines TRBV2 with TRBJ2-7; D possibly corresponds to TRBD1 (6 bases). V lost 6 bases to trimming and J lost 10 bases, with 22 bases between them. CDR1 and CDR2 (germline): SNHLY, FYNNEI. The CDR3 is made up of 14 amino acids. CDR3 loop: CASRAYVAGAEQYF. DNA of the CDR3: TGTGCCAGCAGGGCTTATGTGGCAGGGGCCGAACAGTACTTC.

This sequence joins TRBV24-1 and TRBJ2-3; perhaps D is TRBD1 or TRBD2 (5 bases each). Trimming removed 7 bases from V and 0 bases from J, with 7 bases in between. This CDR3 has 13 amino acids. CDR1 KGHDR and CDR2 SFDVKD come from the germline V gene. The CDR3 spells CATSRDSTDTQYF. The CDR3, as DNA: TGTGCCACCAGCCGGGACAGCACAGATACGCAGTATTTT.

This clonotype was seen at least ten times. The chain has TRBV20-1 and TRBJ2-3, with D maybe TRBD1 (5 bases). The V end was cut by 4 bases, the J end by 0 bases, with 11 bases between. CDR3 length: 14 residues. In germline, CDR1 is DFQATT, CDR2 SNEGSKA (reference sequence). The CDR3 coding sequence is TGCAGTGCTAAGGGGTTAGTCAGCACAGATACGCAGTATTTT. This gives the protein CSAKGLVSTDTQYF.

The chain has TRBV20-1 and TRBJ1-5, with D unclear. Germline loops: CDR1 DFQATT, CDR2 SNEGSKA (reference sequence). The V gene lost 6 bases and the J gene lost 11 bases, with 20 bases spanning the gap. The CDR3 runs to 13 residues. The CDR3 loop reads CSAGSGRIKTQHF. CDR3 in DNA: TGCAGTGCCGGTAGCGGGAGAATCAAGACCCAGCATTTT.

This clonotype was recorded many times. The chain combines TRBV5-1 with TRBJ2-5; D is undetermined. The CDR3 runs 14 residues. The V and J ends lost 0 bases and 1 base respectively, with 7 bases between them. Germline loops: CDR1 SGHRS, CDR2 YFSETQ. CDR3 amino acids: CASSLVQVQETQYF. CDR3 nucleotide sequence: TGCGCCAGCAGCTTGGTACAAGTCCAAGAGACCCAGTACTTC.

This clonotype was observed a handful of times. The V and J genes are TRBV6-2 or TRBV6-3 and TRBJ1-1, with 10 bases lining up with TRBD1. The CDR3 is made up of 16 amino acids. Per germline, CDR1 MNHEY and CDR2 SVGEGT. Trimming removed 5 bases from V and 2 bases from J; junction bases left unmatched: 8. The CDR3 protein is CASSGQGGYGNTEAFF. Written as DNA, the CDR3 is TGTGCCAGCAGTGGACAGGGGGGGTATGGAAACACTGAAGCTTTCTTT.

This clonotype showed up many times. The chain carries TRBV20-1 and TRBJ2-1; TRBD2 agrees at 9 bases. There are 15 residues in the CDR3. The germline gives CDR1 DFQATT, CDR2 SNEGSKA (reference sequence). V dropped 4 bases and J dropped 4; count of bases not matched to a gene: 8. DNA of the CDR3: TGCAGTGCTAAGCCGGGACTAGCTCATTACAATGAGCAGTTCTTC. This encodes CSAKPGLAHYNEQFF.

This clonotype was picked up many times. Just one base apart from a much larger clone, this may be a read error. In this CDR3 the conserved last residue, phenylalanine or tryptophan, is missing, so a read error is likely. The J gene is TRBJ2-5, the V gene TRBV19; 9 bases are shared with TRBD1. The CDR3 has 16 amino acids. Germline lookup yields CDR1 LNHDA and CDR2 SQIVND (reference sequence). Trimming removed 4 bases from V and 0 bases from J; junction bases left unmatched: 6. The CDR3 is CASSTGGTGNQETQYS. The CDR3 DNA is TGTGCCAGTAGTACTGGAGGGACAGGGAACCAAGAGACCCAGTACTCC.

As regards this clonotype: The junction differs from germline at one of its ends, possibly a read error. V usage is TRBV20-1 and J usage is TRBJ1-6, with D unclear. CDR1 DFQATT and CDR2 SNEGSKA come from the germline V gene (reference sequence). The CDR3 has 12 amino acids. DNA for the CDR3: TGCAGTGCTAGCGCAGGAGATTCACCCCCCCACTTT. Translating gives CSASAGDSPPHF.

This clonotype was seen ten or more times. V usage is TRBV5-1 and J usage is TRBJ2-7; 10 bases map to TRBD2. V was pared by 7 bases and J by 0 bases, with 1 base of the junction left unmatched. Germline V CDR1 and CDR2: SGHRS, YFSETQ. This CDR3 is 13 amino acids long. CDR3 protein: CASGTSASYEQYF. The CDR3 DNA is TGCGCCAGCGGGACTAGCGCCTCCTACGAGCAGTACTTC. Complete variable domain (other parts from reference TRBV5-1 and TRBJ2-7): KAGVTQTPRYLIKTRGQQVTLSCSPISGHRSVSWYQQTPGQGLQFLFEYFSETQRNKGNFPGRFSGRQFSNSRSEMNVSTLELGDSALYLCASGTSASYEQYFGPGTRLTVT.

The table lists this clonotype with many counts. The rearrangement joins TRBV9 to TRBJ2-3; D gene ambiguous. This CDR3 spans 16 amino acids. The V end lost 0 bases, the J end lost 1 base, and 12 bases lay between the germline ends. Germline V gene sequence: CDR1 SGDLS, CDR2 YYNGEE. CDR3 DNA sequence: TGTGCCAGCAGCGTAGTTGCGGAGCTGGGCACAGATACGCAGTATTTT. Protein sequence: CASSVVAELGTDTQYF. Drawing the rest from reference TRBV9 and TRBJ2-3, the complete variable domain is DSGVTQTPKHLITATGQRVTLRCSPRSGDLSVYWYQQSLDQGLQFLIQYYNGEERAKGNILERFSAQQFPDLHSELNLSSLELGDSALYFCASSVVAELGTDTQYFGPGTRLTVL.